This T cell receptor (beta chain) was sequenced during a study of T cells in Graves' hyperthyroidism and ophthalmopathy. This CDR3 spans 12 amino acids. The V end was cut by 10 bases, the J end by 3 bases, with 9 bases between. From germline, CDR1 is ENHRY and CDR2 SYGVKD. Study observations and caveats: Ophthalmopathy, which appeared later, was predicted by the model a median roughly 6.5 months before onset.

On this clonotype: Its antigen remains unknown.

The TCR beta CDR3 regions underwent amplification using RNA transcripts as the source. When the TCR CDR3 underwent first-round RT-PCR, the HTBI primer set was used. TCRdb independently ran MiXCR on the multiplex PCR reads; one entry per CDR3 protein. The data show hundreds of thousands of distinct CDR3 sequences, with over 40% seen just once and less than 9% held by the top ten. V and J are TRBV10-3 and TRBJ2-2, with unresolved D. The sequence came from an adult man with Graves' disease, either hyperthyroidism or ophthalmopathy (not recorded which). The sample taken for sequencing was peripheral blood or thyroid tissue (not recorded which). The CDR3, as DNA: TGTGCCACCCGTGGGGACACCGGGGAGCTGTTTTTT. This sequence encodes CATRGDTGELFF.